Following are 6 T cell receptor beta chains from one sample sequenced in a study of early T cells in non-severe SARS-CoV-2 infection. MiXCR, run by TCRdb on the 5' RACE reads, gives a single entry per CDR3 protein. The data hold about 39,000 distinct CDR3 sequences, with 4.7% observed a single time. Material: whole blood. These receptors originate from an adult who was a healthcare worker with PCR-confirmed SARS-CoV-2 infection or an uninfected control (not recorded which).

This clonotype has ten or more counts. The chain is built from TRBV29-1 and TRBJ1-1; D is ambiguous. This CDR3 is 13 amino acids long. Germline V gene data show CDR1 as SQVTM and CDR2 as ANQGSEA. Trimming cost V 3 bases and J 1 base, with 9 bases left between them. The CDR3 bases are TGCAGCGTTGATACGATCTCGAACACTGAAGCTTTCTTT. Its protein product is CSVDTISNTEAFF.

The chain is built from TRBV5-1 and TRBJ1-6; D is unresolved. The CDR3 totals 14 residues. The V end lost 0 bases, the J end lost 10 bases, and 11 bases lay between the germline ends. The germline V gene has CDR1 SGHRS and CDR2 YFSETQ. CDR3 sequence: CASSLVGAPSPLHF. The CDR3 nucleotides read TGCGCCAGCAGCTTGGTTGGTGCCCCGTCACCCCTCCACTTT.

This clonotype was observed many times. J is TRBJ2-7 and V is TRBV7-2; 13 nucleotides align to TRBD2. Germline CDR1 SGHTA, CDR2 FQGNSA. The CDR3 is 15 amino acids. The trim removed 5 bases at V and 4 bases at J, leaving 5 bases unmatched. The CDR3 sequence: CASSPPGLAGYEQYF. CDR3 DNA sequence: TGTGCCAGCAGCCCTCCGGGACTAGCGGGGTACGAGCAGTACTTC.

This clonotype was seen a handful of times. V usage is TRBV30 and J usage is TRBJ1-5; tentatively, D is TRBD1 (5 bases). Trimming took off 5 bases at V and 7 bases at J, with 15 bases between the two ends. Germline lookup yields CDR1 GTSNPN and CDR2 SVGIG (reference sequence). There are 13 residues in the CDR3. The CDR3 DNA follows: TGTGCCTGGTCCCCAGGGTCGGGGCAGCCCCAGCATTTT. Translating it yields CAWSPGSGQPQHF.

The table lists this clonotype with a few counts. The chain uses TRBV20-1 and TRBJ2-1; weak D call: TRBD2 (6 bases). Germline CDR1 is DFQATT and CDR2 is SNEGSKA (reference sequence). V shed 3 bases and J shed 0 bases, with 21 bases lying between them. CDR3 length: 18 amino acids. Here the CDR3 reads CSARLVLERASSYNEQFF. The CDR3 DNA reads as TGCAGTGCTAGGCTAGTTCTCGAGCGGGCGAGCTCCTACAATGAGCAGTTCTTC.

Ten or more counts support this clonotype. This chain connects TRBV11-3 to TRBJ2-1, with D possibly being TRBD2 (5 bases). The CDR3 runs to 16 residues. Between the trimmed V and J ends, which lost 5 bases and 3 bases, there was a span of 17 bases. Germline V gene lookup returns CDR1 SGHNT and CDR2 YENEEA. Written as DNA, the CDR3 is TGTGCCAGCAGCCCTGGGAGCGCGTCCGGCTACAATGAGCAGTTCTTC. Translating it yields CASSPGSASGYNEQFF.